The sequence of this TCR beta chain was determined in a study of blood T cell repertoires in COVID-19. On this clone itself: The junction departs from the called germline gene at one end, perhaps through a read error.

Source study methods: Scientists estimated how many nucleated cells there were by amplifying reference gene primers. This table comes from immunoSEQ multiplex PCR, and its TCRdb copy is limited to in-frame clones, with some not included. V, J and clone size were drawn from that table, and D and trimming were deduced from the DNA. Here the sample spans a few hundred thousand clones, approximately 88% being singletons. The germline V gene has CDR1 LNHDA and CDR2 SQIVND (reference sequence). The CDR3 contains 16 residues. The receptor was derived from a man between 40 and 49 years old with acute or convalescent COVID-19. This chain uses TRBV19 with TRBJ2-7; the match to TRBD2 covers 9 bases. The sequencing input was peripheral blood. The CDR3 DNA reads as TGTGCCAGTAGTCCTGAAAGAGCGGGGGGCTCCCTCGAGCACCACTTC. It translates to CASSPERAGGSLEHHF.